A single sample is the source of the 14 T cell receptor beta chains below, sequenced in a study of T cells in Graves' hyperthyroidism and ophthalmopathy. Amplification of TCR beta CDR3 regions was performed using RNA transcripts as template. The HTBI primer set drove a first-round RT-PCR of the TCR CDR3. TCRdb itself ran the multiplex PCR reads through MiXCR, one entry per CDR3 protein. Among around 560,000 distinct CDR3 sequences, approximately 16% were seen once, and the ten largest hold 18%. The material sequenced was blood. Receptors originate from a woman younger than 35 with Graves' hyperthyroidism.

The rearrangement links TRBV4-1 to TRBJ2-7; D is perhaps TRBD1 (5 bases). Trimming left V 0 bases short and J 7 bases short, with 13 bases between. The length of the CDR3 is 14 residues. From germline, CDR1 is MGHRA and CDR2 YSYEKL. In DNA, the CDR3 is TGCGCCAGCAGCCAAGATGGGGCTAGTCTTGAGCAGTACTTC. It encodes CASSQDGASLEQYF.

The sample holds many counts of this clonotype. The chain couples TRBV15 to TRBJ2-7; D not certain. CDR3 size: 15 residues. V gave up 0 bases and J gave up 3 bases, with 12 bases separating them. Germline V CDR1 and CDR2: LNHNV, YYDKDF (reference sequence). This chain's CDR3 is CATSRDLQPNYEQYF. CDR3 sequence (DNA): TGTGCCACCAGCAGAGATCTTCAGCCTAACTACGAGCAGTACTTC.

This clonotype has a count of ten or more. As DNA, the CDR3 is TGTGCCAGCAGCCCGGGACTAGCGGAGACCCAGTACTTC. Residues: CASSPGLAETQYF. The rearrangement uses TRBV12-3 or TRBV12-4 and TRBJ2-5; 10 nucleotides agree with TRBD2. The CDR3 sequence is 13 residues long. The ends lost 6 bases at V and 5 bases at J; junction bases unmatched: 3.

As for this clonotype: This may be a read error, as it is one base from a much larger clone. V is TRBV19 and J is TRBJ2-1; TRBD1 agrees at 7 bases. Gene TRBJ2-7 matches the end of the DNA better, so the J call may be wrong. Per the germline V gene, CDR1 is LNHDA and CDR2 is SQIVND (reference sequence). CDR3 length: 19 amino acids. The CDR3 protein is CASSNVWGQRQGAYNEQYF. Written as DNA, the CDR3 is TGTGCCAGTAGTAATGTCTGGGGACAGCGACAGGGCGCCTACAATGAGCAGTACTTC.

In this sample, this clonotype turned up a few times. The V gene is TRBV28, the J gene TRBJ2-7, with TRBD2 identical over 9 bases. The CDR3 covers 13 residues. J lost 12 bases, V lost 6 bases, and 12 bases had no gene match. Per the germline V gene, CDR1 is MDHEN and CDR2 is SYDVKM. CDR3 bases: TGTGCCAGCAGGGGAATTGTAGCGGGAGAGACGTACTTC. Its translation is CASRGIVAGETYF. The full variable domain, completed using reference TRBV28 and TRBJ2-7, is DVKVTQSSRYLVKRTGEKVFLECVQDMDHENMFWYRQDPGLGLRLIYFSYDVKMKEKGDIPEGYSVSREKKERFSLILESASTNQTSMYLCASRGIVAGETYFGPGTRLTVT.

The chain combines TRBV27 with TRBJ2-3; D is ambiguous. With 7 bases removed from V and 0 bases from J, the gap between germline ends came to 8 bases. CDR3 length: 13 residues. The germline gives CDR1 MNHEY, CDR2 SMNVEV (reference sequence). CDR3 nucleotides: TGTGCCAGCACCGAGGTTAGCACAGATACGCAGTATTTT. Translating it yields CASTEVSTDTQYF.

There are many counts of this clonotype. This rearrangement joins TRBV29-1 to TRBJ1-1, with unresolved D. CDR3 size: 13 residues. Germline CDR1 SQVTM, CDR2 ANQGSEA. V lost 5 bases, J lost 5 bases, and 15 bases lay in between. The CDR3 DNA is TGCAGCGTTCGGTCGGGAGTGAGTACTGAAGCTTTCTTT. Translated, it gives CSVRSGVSTEAFF.

This clonotype was seen a few times. The rearrangement links TRBV24-1 to TRBJ1-2; D unresolved. V shed 3 bases and J shed 3 bases, with 4 bases lying between them. The CDR3 covers 12 residues. Germline V gives CDR1 KGHDR, CDR2 SFDVKD. The CDR3 coding sequence is TGTGCCACCAGTGATCAGGACTATGGCTACACCTTC. Translation: CATSDQDYGYTF.

This clonotype was detected a few times. The genes are TRBV6-1 and TRBJ1-3; tentatively, D is TRBD1 (5 bases). The CDR3 extends over 16 amino acids. Trimming shortened V by 6 bases and J by 3 bases, and 18 bases separated the two germline ends. The germline gives CDR1 MNHNS, CDR2 SASEGT. CDR3 sequence reads: CASRRQGGVGGNTIYF. CDR3 DNA sequence: TGTGCCAGCAGACGGCAGGGCGGTGTTGGTGGAAACACCATATATTTT.

This chain joins TRBV11-3 and TRBJ1-2; maybe TRBD1 (5 bases). The ends were cut back, 2 bases at V and 2 bases at J, with 12 bases in the middle. CDR1 and CDR2 (germline): SGHNT, YENEEA. This CDR3 is built from 15 residues. CDR3 nucleotides: TGTGCCAGCAGCTTAAGCACAGGAAAGAACTATGGCTACACCTTC. It specifies CASSLSTGKNYGYTF.

This clonotype was observed a handful of times. This CDR3 is CASSQRTHRESGELFF. CDR3 nucleotides: TGCGCCAGCAGCCAGAGAACCCACAGGGAGTCCGGGGAGCTGTTTTTT. The chain links TRBV5-1 to TRBJ2-2; perhaps TRBD1 as D (6 bases). Trimming pared 4 bases from V and 6 bases from J, leaving 19 bases between. This CDR3 spans 16 amino acids. CDR1 and CDR2 (germline): SGHRS, YFSETQ. Supplemented by reference TRBV5-1 and TRBJ2-2, the full variable domain reads KAGVTQTPRYLIKTRGQQVTLSCSPISGHRSVSWYQQTPGQGLQFLFEYFSETQRNKGNFPGRFSGRQFSNSRSEMNVSTLELGDSALYLCASSQRTHRESGELFFGEGSRLTVL.

This clonotype was seen ten or more times. The CDR3 sequence: CASSGGFGQSNEKLFF. CDR3 sequence (DNA): TGTGCCAGCAGTGGAGGATTTGGACAGTCTAATGAAAAACTGTTTTTT. V usage is TRBV2 and J usage is TRBJ1-4, with TRBD1 as a possible D gene (6 bases). The length of the CDR3 is 16 residues. V dropped 4 bases and J dropped 3 bases, with 15 bases sitting between them. CDR1 SNHLY and CDR2 FYNNEI come from the germline V gene. The full variable domain, completed using reference TRBV2 and TRBJ1-4, is EPEVTQTPSHQVTQMGQEVILRCVPISNHLYFYWYRQILGQKVEFLVSFYNNEISEKSEIFDDQFSVERPDGSNFTLKIRSTKLEDSAMYFCASSGGFGQSNEKLFFGSGTQLSVL.

In its sample, this clonotype was seen many times. This rearrangement joins TRBV7-8 to TRBJ2-7, with TRBD1 matching over 7 bases. Germline trimming cut 5 bases from V and 1 base from J; bases unmatched to any gene: 17. CDR1 is SGHVS, CDR2 FQNEAQ, per germline. The CDR3 has 18 residues. Here the CDR3 reads CASSAWKVTGSRSYEQYF. DNA for the CDR3: TGTGCCAGCAGCGCATGGAAGGTGACAGGGAGCAGGTCCTACGAGCAGTACTTC.

This clonotype came up a few times. The chain is built from TRBV28 and TRBJ1-5; D not resolved. Looked up from germline, CDR1 is MDHEN and CDR2 is SYDVKM. The ends were cut back, 3 bases at V and 2 bases at J, with 5 bases in the middle. The CDR3 has 13 amino acids. CDR3 nucleotide sequence: TGTGCCAGCAGTTTCTGGGGCAATCAGCCCCAGCATTTT. Translated: CASSFWGNQPQHF.